The 15 T cell receptor beta chains in this list originate from one sample, sequenced in a study of Graves' ophthalmopathy and Graves' hyperthyroidism (dated by TCRdb to between 2017 and 2018). Instrument on record: Illumina HiSeq 2000. TCR beta CDR3 regions were amplified from RNA transcripts for repertoire sequencing. A first-round RT-PCR used HTBI primers with the Qiagen OneStep RT-PCR kit, followed by a second-round multiplex PCR, size selection and purification. TCRdb handled the public reads itself, with Q25 trimming in fastp and clone calling in MiXCR, and kept productive beta chains. When rows share a CDR3 protein, they turn into one entry using the most common DNA and genes. For this sample there are about 380,000 distinct CDR3 sequences; just over 15% appear just once. The ten biggest clones cover roughly 7% of the sample. The sample comprised peripheral blood. All receptors come from a woman under 30 with stable Graves' hyperthyroidism. Donor details come from another sample of the same person, matched by shared clones.

This clonotype was picked up many times. The rearrangement uses TRBV12-3 or TRBV12-4 and TRBJ1-1; D ambiguous. The V end lost 1 base, the J end lost 4 bases, and 10 bases lay between the germline ends. The CDR3 has 14 amino acids. In nucleotides, the CDR3 is TGTGCCAGCAGTTTAGTCGGCGGAACCACTGAAGCTTTCTTT. This codes for CASSLVGGTTEAFF.

Details on this clonotype: Being one base from a much bigger clone, this may be a read error. The final CDR3 position lacks the conserved phenylalanine or tryptophan, pointing to a likely read error. This chain uses TRBV12-3 or TRBV12-4 with TRBJ2-7; D gene ambiguous. The length of the CDR3 is 13 residues. Trimming took 4 bases from V and 3 from J, leaving 10 bases between them. For the CDR3, the DNA is TGTGCCAGCAGTTCTGGCAGCAACTACGAGCAGTACCTC. Residues: CASSSGSNYEQYL.

This clonotype came up a few times. The chain is built from TRBV7-2 and TRBJ1-1; the D gene is possibly TRBD1 (6 bases). V was clipped by 5 bases and J by 4 bases, with 17 bases between them. CDR1 SGHTA and CDR2 FQGNSA come from the germline V gene. The CDR3 extends over 15 amino acids. CDR3 loop: CASSKVGGQRTEAFF. For the CDR3, the DNA is TGTGCCAGCAGCAAAGTAGGGGGGCAACGCACTGAAGCTTTCTTT.

The rearrangement links TRBV12-3 or TRBV12-4 to TRBJ2-7; D remains unclear. Trimming stripped 0 bases from V and 2 bases from J, with 11 bases between. This CDR3 is built from 15 residues. CDR3 sequence: CASSLARVPAYEQYF. CDR3 in DNA: TGTGCCAGCAGTTTAGCCCGTGTGCCAGCCTACGAGCAGTACTTC.

This clonotype was counted a few times. A much larger clone differs by one base, so this may be a read error. The conserved final phenylalanine or tryptophan is absent from the CDR3, which likely points to a read error. The gene calls are TRBV7-2 and TRBJ1-1; D uncertain. Germline V gene data show CDR1 as SGHTA and CDR2 as FQGNSA. This CDR3 has 12 residues. The V and J ends lost 7 bases and 3 bases respectively, with 9 bases between them. The CDR3 DNA sequence: TGTGCCAGCATCAGTGGGCACACTGAAGCTTTCTTG. Amino acid sequence: CASISGHTEAFL.

This clonotype came up a few times. The chain has TRBV5-1 and TRBJ1-5, with 11 bases that match TRBD1. Germline assignment: CDR1 SGHRS and CDR2 YFSETQ. V was clipped by 4 bases and J by 0 bases; unmatched bases: 18. This CDR3 has 21 amino acids. CDR3 in amino acids: CASSLISGQGGDRYSNQPQHF. The DNA of the CDR3 is TGCGCCAGCAGCCTGATATCGGGACAGGGGGGCGATCGGTATAGCAATCAGCCCCAGCATTTT.

At least ten counts were recorded for this clonotype. V is TRBV5-5 and J is TRBJ2-7, with 8 bases lining up with TRBD2. Unmatched junction bases numbered 8, after V lost 3 bases and J lost 6 bases. Germline V gives CDR1 SGHKS, CDR2 YYEKEE (reference sequence). CDR3 length: 14 residues. CDR3 DNA: TGTGCCAGCAGCTCTGCGCTGCGGGGGGCCGAGCAGTACTTC. Protein: CASSSALRGAEQYF.

This clonotype was recorded many times. V gene TRBV5-8 combines with J gene TRBJ1-1, with D maybe TRBD1 (5 bases). This CDR3 is built from 14 residues. Between the trimmed V and J ends, which lost 4 bases and 4 bases, there was a span of 14 bases. In germline, CDR1 is SGHTS, CDR2 YDEGEE. CDR3 sequence (DNA): TGTGCCAGCAGCCCATACTTGGGGGGCACTGAAGCTTTCTTT. Its protein product is CASSPYLGGTEAFF.

This clonotype was counted ten times or more. V is TRBV11-1 and J is TRBJ1-1; 9 bases line up with TRBD1. The germline CDR1 and CDR2 sequences are SGHAT and FQDESV (reference sequence). V shed 4 bases, J shed 4 bases, and the junction held 7 bases outside the gene matches. The CDR3 consists of 15 residues. The CDR3 sequence is CASSWTGEGSTEAFF. CDR3 DNA sequence: TGTGCCAGCAGCTGGACAGGGGAGGGTAGCACTGAAGCTTTCTTT.

There are many counts of this clonotype. This chain joins TRBV4-1 and TRBJ1-1, with D perhaps TRBD1 (6 bases). This CDR3 spans 14 amino acids. V lost 1 base and J lost 3, with 9 bases in between. The V gene's germline CDR1 is MGHRA and CDR2 YSYEKL. CDR3 in DNA: TGCGCCAGCAGCCAAGTGAGACAGGACACTGAAGCTTTCTTT. Protein sequence: CASSQVRQDTEAFF.

This clonotype has at least ten counts. The chain employs TRBV7-9 and TRBJ1-1, with TRBD1 as a possible D gene (6 bases). Germline assignment: CDR1 SEHNR and CDR2 FQNEAQ (reference sequence). V was cut by 1 base and J by 8 bases, with 17 bases left in between. CDR3 length equals 15 residues. CDR3 protein: CASSLVDEGGREAFF. In nucleotides, the CDR3 is TGTGCCAGCAGCTTAGTGGACGAGGGGGGCAGGGAAGCTTTCTTT.

This clonotype occurred many times. The chain links TRBV7-2 to TRBJ2-7; D is undetermined. Trimming removed 5 bases from V and 2 bases from J, with 7 bases in between. CDR1 and CDR2 (germline): SGHTA, FQGNSA. This CDR3 spans 12 amino acids. The CDR3 region has the DNA TGTGCCAGCAGCAGAACAGCCTACGAGCAGTACTTC. Its translation is CASSRTAYEQYF.

This clonotype was counted ten times or more. A read error may account for a junction end that differs from germline. The chain is built from TRBV2 and TRBJ1-1, with 7 bases fitting TRBD1. The CDR3 covers 14 residues. CDR1 SNHLY and CDR2 FYNNEI come from the germline V gene. The CDR3 coding sequence is TGTGCCAGCAGTGACAGGGGGGAGAACACTGAAGCTTCCTTT. It codes for CASSDRGENTEASF.

This clonotype was recorded at least ten times. The chain links TRBV6-5 to TRBJ1-1; D is possibly TRBD1 (6 bases). Trimming removed 3 bases from V and 1 base from J, with 15 bases in between. The germline V gene encodes CDR1 MNHEY and CDR2 SVGAGI. This CDR3 comprises 16 residues. Written as DNA, the CDR3 is TGTGCCAGCAGTTATCAAATGGGGGCGACGAACACTGAAGCTTTCTTT. Protein product: CASSYQMGATNTEAFF.

This clonotype was recorded many times. V gene TRBV28 combines with J gene TRBJ2-2; 8 nucleotides line up with TRBD1. Germline-derived CDR1 and CDR2 are MDHEN and SYDVKM. V trimming: 7 bases; J trimming: 4 bases; junction bases outside the gene matches: 5. The CDR3 is 14 amino acids. CDR3 sequence: CASTGQEVTGELFF. The DNA for the CDR3 is TGTGCCAGCACGGGACAGGAGGTCACCGGGGAGCTGTTTTTT.